The source of this T cell receptor (beta chain) is a study of T cell responses to AZD1222 COVID-19 vaccine. V gave up 4 bases and J gave up 5 bases, with 18 bases separating them. CDR3 size: 17 residues. Germline assignment: CDR1 MGHDK and CDR2 SYGVNS. This table comes from immunoSEQ multiplex PCR, and its TCRdb copy is limited to in-frame clones, with some not included. The sample lists more than 100,000 clones, about 92% seen once, with about 5% in the top ten. The input for sequencing was peripheral blood, taken 28 days after the second AZD1222 dose. The TCR comes from an adult who received the AZD1222 COVID-19 vaccine. The chain couples TRBV25-1 to TRBJ1-6; D gene ambiguous. The CDR3 is CASSGPGRRSDNSPLHF. The CDR3 bases are TGTGCCAGCAGTGGCCCAGGACGTCGGTCGGATAATTCACCCCTCCACTTT.